This TCR beta chain is from a study of T-cell memory formation after mild COVID-19. Germline CDR1 reads MNHEY; CDR2 reads SVGAGI. V lost 8 bases, J lost 0 bases, and 10 bases lay in between. The CDR3 is made up of 13 amino acids. TCRdb re-derived calls from the 5' RACE reads in MiXCR, one entry per CDR3 protein. The sample lists 500,000 to 600,000 distinct CDR3 sequences, 18% occurring once. The chain links TRBV6-5 to TRBJ1-1; the D is unclear. The receptor comes from an adult woman who had mild COVID-19 (a few samples of this study predate the infection). Cell type and time point are not known. Sequencing was performed on PBMCs or a T cell subset sorted from them (not recorded which). The CDR3 protein is CASGLRMNTEAFF. CDR3 sequence (DNA): TGTGCCAGCGGTCTCAGAATGAACACTGAAGCTTTCTTT.